This entry concerns a single T cell receptor (beta chain). This record comes from a study of blood T cell repertoires in COVID-19. Germline V gene sequence: CDR1 SNHLY, CDR2 FYNNEI. V was pared by 3 bases and J by 2 bases, with 9 bases of the junction left unmatched. The CDR3 is 16 residues long. The table came from immunoSEQ multiplex PCR; TCRdb's copy has only in-frame clones and leaves some out. The data contain 110,000 or so clones, roughly 80% of them singletons. The V and J genes are TRBV2 and TRBJ1-2; 7 nucleotides line up with TRBD1. Sequenced material: peripheral blood. The receptor was derived from a man aged 50 to 60 with acute or convalescent COVID-19. Written as DNA, the CDR3 is TGTGCCAGCAGTGACTTAGGGACAGAGATAAACTATGGCTACACCTTC. It codes for CASSDLGTEINYGYTF.